Presented here are 18 T cell receptor beta chains from one specimen sequenced in a study of T-cell reconstitution after alpha-beta-depleted transplantation in children. TCRbeta library preparation incorporated unique molecular identifiers. TCRdb called the PCR reads again in MiXCR, with one record for every CDR3 protein. The sample gives 65,000 to 70,000 distinct CDR3 sequences, just under 5% of which show up once; approximately 17% is in the top ten. Material: PBMCs, mostly from graft donor cells, obtained 180 days after TCRalphabeta/CD19-depleted stem cell transplant. The source is a boy under two years old who had a stem cell transplant for acute myeloid leukemia, so the T cells may come from the graft donor.

This clonotype was seen many times. The chain is built from TRBV6-5 and TRBJ1-3, with D unclear. CDR1 MNHEY and CDR2 SVGAGI come from the germline V gene. Trimming took off 2 bases at V and 0 bases at J, with 11 bases between the two ends. This CDR3 comprises 16 residues. CDR3 DNA: TGTGCCAGCAGTTACGCCACGCTGAGCTCTGGAAACACCATATATTTT. Its translation: CASSYATLSSGNTIYF.

In its sample, this clonotype was seen many times. The chain has TRBV5-1 and TRBJ1-1; D gene uncertain. Looked up from germline, CDR1 is SGHRS and CDR2 is YFSETQ. Trimming removed 0 bases at V and 0 bases at J, with 6 bases between. The CDR3 loop spans 14 amino acids. The CDR3 loop is CASSLAWMNTEAFF. The CDR3 DNA sequence: TGCGCCAGCAGCTTGGCTTGGATGAACACTGAAGCTTTCTTT. Filled out from reference TRBV5-1 and TRBJ1-1, the complete variable domain reads KAGVTQTPRYLIKTRGQQVTLSCSPISGHRSVSWYQQTPGQGLQFLFEYFSETQRNKGNFPGRFSGRQFSNSRSEMNVSTLELGDSALYLCASSLAWMNTEAFFGQGTRLTVV.

The chain recombines TRBV7-2 with TRBJ2-2, with D maybe TRBD1 (6 bases). From germline, CDR1 is SGHTA and CDR2 FQGNSA. This CDR3 has 14 residues. The V and J ends lost 5 bases and 3 bases respectively, with 10 bases between them. In nucleotides, the CDR3 is TGTGCCAGCAGCATACAGGGTTACACCGGGGAGCTGTTTTTT. It is translated as CASSIQGYTGELFF.

This clonotype was counted ten times or more. The V call is TRBV6-5, the J call TRBJ2-2; TRBD2 matches 8 bases. The V segment lost 2 bases and the J segment 3 bases; nucleotides outside the gene matches: 2. Germline CDR1 is MNHEY and CDR2 is SVGAGI. This CDR3 has 15 amino acids. This CDR3 is CASSYGLAHTGELFF. The DNA of the CDR3 is TGTGCCAGCAGTTACGGACTAGCCCACACCGGGGAGCTGTTTTTT.

This clonotype was detected many times. The chain uses TRBV5-1 and TRBJ1-5, with TRBD1 matching 10 bases. V trimming: 4 bases; J trimming: 2 bases; junction bases outside the gene matches: 6. Germline loops: CDR1 SGHRS, CDR2 YFSETQ. There are 16 residues in the CDR3. This CDR3 is CASSIGTGARNQPQHF. The CDR3 DNA is TGCGCCAGCAGCATAGGGACAGGGGCACGCAATCAGCCCCAGCATTTT.

This clonotype occurred many times. The chain combines TRBV10-3 with TRBJ1-2; 7 positions agree with TRBD1. J gave up 4 bases and V 3 bases, and 8 bases lay outside the gene matches. The CDR3 is 15 residues long. In germline, CDR1 is ENHRY, CDR2 SYGVKD. The CDR3 nucleotides are TGTGCCATCAGTGAATCAGGGGGGGCCTCCTATGGCTACACCTTC. Translating gives CAISESGGASYGYTF.

This clonotype was recorded many times. V and J are TRBV6-1 and TRBJ2-4; D remains unclear. The CDR3 runs 13 residues. Germline lookup yields CDR1 MNHNS and CDR2 SASEGT. The V gene lost 6 bases and the J gene lost 6 bases, with 12 bases spanning the gap. CDR3 in DNA: TGTGCCAGCAGCCGTACGTTGGGAAACATTCAGTACTTC. Its protein product is CASSRTLGNIQYF.

On this clonotype itself: This clone may be a read error of a much larger clone one base away. The gene calls are TRBV12-3 or TRBV12-4 and TRBJ2-2; TRBD1 matches at 7 bases. CDR3 length equals 18 residues. CDR3 residues: CTSTLGRQGGFNTGELFF. In nucleotides, the CDR3 is TGTACCAGCACACTGGGGCGACAGGGCGGATTCAACACCGGGGAGCTGTTTTTT.

This clonotype was found many times. The V and J genes are TRBV20-1 and TRBJ1-5; D is ambiguous. Deletions cut 5 bases from V and 5 bases from J, with 10 bases between. Germline CDR1 DFQATT, CDR2 SNEGSKA (reference sequence). The CDR3 has 12 residues. This chain's CDR3 is CSAGMKDQPQHF. DNA of the CDR3: TGCAGTGCTGGGATGAAGGATCAGCCCCAGCATTTT.

Ten or more counts support this clonotype. The chain carries TRBV20-1 and TRBJ2-7; D is undetermined. The germline gives CDR1 DFQATT, CDR2 SNEGSKA (reference sequence). This CDR3 contains 13 residues. V gave up 3 bases and J gave up 4 bases, with 13 bases separating them. The CDR3: CSASVRNLYEQYF. For the CDR3, the DNA is TGCAGTGCTAGTGTTCGGAACCTATACGAGCAGTACTTC.

This chain connects TRBV6-1 to TRBJ1-2, with 7 bases identical to TRBD1. V was clipped by 6 bases and J by 13 bases; unmatched bases: 14. Germline-derived CDR1 and CDR2 are MNHNS and SASEGT. This CDR3 has 13 residues. The chain's CDR3 is CASSSGTVTGCTF. CDR3 nucleotide sequence: TGTGCCAGCAGCTCCGGGACAGTTACAGGTTGCACCTTC.

This chain connects TRBV7-2 to TRBJ1-1; D is perhaps TRBD1 (5 bases). The germline V gene has CDR1 SGHTA and CDR2 FQGNSA. The CDR3 contains 16 residues. V was cut by 1 base and J by 4 bases, with 16 bases left in between. The CDR3 reads CASSLGGAREGTEAFF. Here the CDR3 DNA reads TGTGCCAGCAGCTTAGGTGGGGCCAGGGAGGGCACTGAAGCTTTCTTT.

This clonotype has ten or more counts. CDR3 sequence reads: CASSFNGNTEAFF. The CDR3 DNA follows: TGTGCCAGCAGCTTTAACGGTAACACTGAAGCTTTCTTT. The chain couples TRBV7-2 to TRBJ1-1; D gene uncertain. This CDR3 comprises 13 residues. Trimming stripped 3 bases from V and 2 bases from J, with 7 bases between. Germline V gives CDR1 SGHTA, CDR2 FQGNSA.

This clonotype was detected many times. Written as DNA, the CDR3 is TGCAGTGCCAGCCGGGACATTAATGGCTACACCTTC. Residues: CSASRDINGYTF. V and J are TRBV20-1 and TRBJ1-2, with D possibly matching TRBD1 (6 bases). The germline CDR1 and CDR2 sequences are DFQATT and SNEGSKA (reference sequence). CDR3 length: 12 residues. Trimming cost V 6 bases and J 6 bases, with 14 bases left between them.

This clonotype has a count of ten or more. This chain connects TRBV15 to TRBJ1-2; 8 bases line up with TRBD1. V dropped 1 base and J dropped 6; count of bases not matched to a gene: 7. Germline assignment: CDR1 LNHNV and CDR2 YYDKDF (reference sequence). The CDR3 consists of 15 residues. CDR3 sequence (DNA): TGTGCCACCAGCAGAGCCCCGAGGACAGGGCATGGCTACACCTTC. Translation gives CATSRAPRTGHGYTF.

This clonotype was recorded many times. The V gene is TRBV7-6, the J gene TRBJ2-3; TRBD2 is a possible D gene (7 bases). This CDR3 has 13 residues. Germline V gene lookup returns CDR1 SGHVS and CDR2 FNYEAQ. Trimming stripped 2 bases from V and 14 bases from J, with 17 bases between. CDR3 coding DNA: TGTGCCAGCAGCTTAAAGGAGGGGGGGAGAAGGTATTTT. As protein: CASSLKEGGRRYF.

There are many counts of this clonotype. The rearrangement uses TRBV12-3 or TRBV12-4 and TRBJ2-2, with TRBD1 as a possible D gene (6 bases). V dropped 6 bases and J dropped 0 bases, with 8 bases sitting between them. This CDR3 has 14 amino acids. This CDR3 is CASSRQANTGELFF. The CDR3 DNA follows: TGTGCCAGCAGCCGACAGGCGAACACCGGGGAGCTGTTTTTT.

There are many counts of this clonotype. This rearrangement joins TRBV7-8 to TRBJ2-6; D might be TRBD1 (6 bases). V dropped 5 bases and J dropped 2 bases, with 13 bases sitting between them. Germline CDR1 SGHVS, CDR2 FQNEAQ. The CDR3 is 16 residues long. In DNA, the CDR3 is TGTGCCAGCAGCCCCCGACAGGCCGCTGGGGCCAACGTCCTGACTTTC. Translating it yields CASSPRQAAGANVLTF.